The T cell receptor beta chain described here comes from a study of technical replicates of blood from several donors. Germline CDR1 is SGHAT and CDR2 is FQNNGV. CDR3 size: 17 residues. Trimming removed 4 bases from V and 0 bases from J, with 18 bases in between. The assay was immunoSEQ multiplex PCR, and TCRdb's table has in-frame clones only and misses some. This sample has approximately 81,000 clones, with just over 95% found just once. This TCR was recovered from a human donor in good health. The rearrangement joins TRBV11-2 to TRBJ1-2, with unresolved D. Material for sequencing was T cells isolated from PBMCs. The CDR3 DNA reads as TGTGCCAGCAGCTCACCCCAAGGGCACGGGGCTAACTATGGCTACACCTTC. Protein sequence: CASSSPQGHGANYGYTF. The full variable domain, rest sourced from reference TRBV11-2 and TRBJ1-2, is EAGVAQSPRYKIIEKRQSVAFWCNPISGHATLYWYQQILGQGPKLLIQFQNNGVVDDSQLPKDRFSAERLKGVDSTLKIQPAKLEDSAVYLCASSSPQGHGANYGYTFGSGTRLTVV.